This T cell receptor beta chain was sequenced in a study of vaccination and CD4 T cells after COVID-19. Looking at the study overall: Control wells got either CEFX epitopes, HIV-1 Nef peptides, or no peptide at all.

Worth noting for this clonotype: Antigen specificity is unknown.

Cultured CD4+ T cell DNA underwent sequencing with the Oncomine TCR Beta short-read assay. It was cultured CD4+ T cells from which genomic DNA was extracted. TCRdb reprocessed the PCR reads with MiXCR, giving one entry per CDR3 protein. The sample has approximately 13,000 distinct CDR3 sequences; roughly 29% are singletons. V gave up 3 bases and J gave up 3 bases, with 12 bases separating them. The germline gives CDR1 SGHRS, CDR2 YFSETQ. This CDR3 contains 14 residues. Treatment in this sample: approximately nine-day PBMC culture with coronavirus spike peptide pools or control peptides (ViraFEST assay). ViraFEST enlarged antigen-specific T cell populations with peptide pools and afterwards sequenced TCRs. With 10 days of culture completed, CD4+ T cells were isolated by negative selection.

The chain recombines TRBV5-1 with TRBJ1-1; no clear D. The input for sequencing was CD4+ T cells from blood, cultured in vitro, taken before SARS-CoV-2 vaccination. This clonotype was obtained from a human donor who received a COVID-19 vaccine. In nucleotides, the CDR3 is TGCGCCAGCAGCTCCGGACTCTGGGACACTGAAGCTTTCTTT. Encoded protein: CASSSGLWDTEAFF.